This TCR beta chain came from a study of OX40 agonist ivuxolimab in advanced cancers. Study-wide background: Eligibility admitted prior anti-PD-1, anti-PD-L1 or anti-CTLA-4 therapy; roughly 40% had some. The study, taken as a whole, reports: The authors also found low normalized T-cell clonal expansion in some nonresponders. The study observed clonal expansion of CD4+ and CD8+ blood T cells by week 6 at 0.1 to 3.0 mg/kg.

Germline values: CDR1 SGHAT, CDR2 FQNNGV. The CDR3 spans 13 residues. V gave up 5 bases and J gave up 3 bases, with 10 bases separating them. Only in-frame clones appear in the TCRdb table, and some are missing; sequencing was by immunoSEQ multiplex PCR. The sample lists over 70,000 clones, approximately 91% occurring once. With autoimmune disease history or systemic immunosuppression, patients were excluded. Comments on this clone: Its specificity is not known.

This sequence joins TRBV11-2 and TRBJ1-2; D may be TRBD1 (5 bases). This TCR derives from an adult with an advanced solid tumor such as melanoma, head and neck, liver or kidney cancer. This sample comprised CD4+ or CD8+ T cells sorted from blood, obtained in a trial of the OX40 agonist ivuxolimab. This CDR3 is CASSTGGYYGYTF. CDR3 in DNA: TGTGCCAGCAGCACGGGGGGGTACTATGGCTACACCTTC.